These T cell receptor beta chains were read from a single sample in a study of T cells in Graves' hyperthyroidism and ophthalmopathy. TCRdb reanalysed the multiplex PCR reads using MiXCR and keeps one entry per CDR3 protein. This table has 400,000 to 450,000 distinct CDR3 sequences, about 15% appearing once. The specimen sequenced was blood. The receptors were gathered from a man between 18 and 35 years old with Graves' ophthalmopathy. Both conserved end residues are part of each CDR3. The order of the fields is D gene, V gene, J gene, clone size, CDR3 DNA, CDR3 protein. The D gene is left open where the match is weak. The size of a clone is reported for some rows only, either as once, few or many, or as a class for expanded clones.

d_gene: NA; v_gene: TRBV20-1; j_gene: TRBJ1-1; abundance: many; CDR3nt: TGCAGTGTGGCGAGCGGGGACCCTGAAGCTTTCTTT; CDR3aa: CSVASGDPEAFF
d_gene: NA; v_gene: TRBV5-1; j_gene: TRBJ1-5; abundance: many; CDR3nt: TGCGCCAGCAGCTTGGCTCCGGGGGGGGACGAACAGCCCCAGCATTTT; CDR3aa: CASSLAPGGDEQPQHF
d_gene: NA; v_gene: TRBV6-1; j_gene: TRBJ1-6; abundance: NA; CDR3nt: TGTGCCAGCAGTTATGGTAGGACCTATAATTCACCCCTCCACTTT; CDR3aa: CASSYGRTYNSPLHF
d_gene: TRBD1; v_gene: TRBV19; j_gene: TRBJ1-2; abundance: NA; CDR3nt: TGTGCCAGTAGGTGGTTACAGGGGGCGGGCTATGGCTACACCTTC; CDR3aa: CASRWLQGAGYGYTF
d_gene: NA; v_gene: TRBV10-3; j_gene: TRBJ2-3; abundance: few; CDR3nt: TGTGCCATCAAAGAAATTTTTACGGGAGATACGCAGTATTTT; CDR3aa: CAIKEIFTGDTQYF
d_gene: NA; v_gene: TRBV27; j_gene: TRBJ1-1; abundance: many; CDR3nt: TGTGCCAGCAGAATTACCACAGGGAACACTGAAGCTTTCTTT; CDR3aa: CASRITTGNTEAFF
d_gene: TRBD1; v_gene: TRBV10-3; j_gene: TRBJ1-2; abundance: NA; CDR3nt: TGTGCCATCGGACAGGTGGATTTGGAAGGCTACACCTTC; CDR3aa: CAIGQVDLEGYTF
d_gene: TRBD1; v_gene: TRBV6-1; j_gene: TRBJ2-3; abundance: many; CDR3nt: TGTGCCAGCAGTTACATAGGGGGGACAGGGAACACAGATACGCAGTATTTT; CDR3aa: CASSYIGGTGNTDTQYF
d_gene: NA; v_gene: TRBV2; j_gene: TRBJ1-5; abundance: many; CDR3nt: TGTGCCAGCAGTGTTAGTAATCAGCCCCAGCATTTT; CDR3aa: CASSVSNQPQHF
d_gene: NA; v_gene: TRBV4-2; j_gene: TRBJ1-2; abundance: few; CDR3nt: TGTGCCAGCAGCTTAGTAGGGAAGGAGCGCACCTTC; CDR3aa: CASSLVGKERTF
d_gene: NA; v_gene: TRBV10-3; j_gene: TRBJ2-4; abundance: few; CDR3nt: TGTGCCATCAGGGAGCGCCCCCCGTCTGCCAAAAACATTCAGTACTTC; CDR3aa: CAIRERPPSAKNIQYF
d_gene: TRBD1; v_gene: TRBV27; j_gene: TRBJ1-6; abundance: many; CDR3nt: TGTGCCAGCAGTTCCCCGGGACAGGTGAATTCACCCCTCCACTTT; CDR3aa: CASSSPGQVNSPLHF
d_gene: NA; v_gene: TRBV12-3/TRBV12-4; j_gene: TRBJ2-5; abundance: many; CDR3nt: TGTGCCAGCAGTTTTGTGTTTGAAGAGACCCAGTACTTC; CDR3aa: CASSFVFEETQYF
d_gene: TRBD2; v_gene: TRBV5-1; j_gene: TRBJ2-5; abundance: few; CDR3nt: TGCGCCAGCAGCATAACAGGACTAGCGGGAGATTACCAAGAGACCCAGTACTTC; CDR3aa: CASSITGLAGDYQETQYF
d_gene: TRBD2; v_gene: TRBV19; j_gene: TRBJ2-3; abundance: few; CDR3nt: TGTGCCAGTAGTATAGCTGGACTAGTGGCGGATACGCAGTATTTT; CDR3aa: CASSIAGLVADTQYF
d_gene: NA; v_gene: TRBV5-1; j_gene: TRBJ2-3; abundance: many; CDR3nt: TGCGCCAGCAGCTTGGCAGACAGTCCTAGCACAGATACGCAGTATTTT; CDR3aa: CASSLADSPSTDTQYF
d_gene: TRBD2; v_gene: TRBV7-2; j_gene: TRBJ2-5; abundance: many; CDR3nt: TGTGCCAGCAGCCCTAGCGGGGGCCAAGAGACCCAGTACTTC; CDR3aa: CASSPSGGQETQYF
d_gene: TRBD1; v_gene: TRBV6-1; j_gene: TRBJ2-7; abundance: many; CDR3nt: TGTGCCAGCAGTGAAGAATATCAGGGGGCTTACGAGCAGTACTTC; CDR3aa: CASSEEYQGAYEQYF
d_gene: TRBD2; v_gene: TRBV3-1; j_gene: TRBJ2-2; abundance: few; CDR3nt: TGTGCCAGCAGCCATGGACTAGCGGGGGGCCCGAACACCGGGGAGCTGTTTTTT; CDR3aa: CASSHGLAGGPNTGELFF
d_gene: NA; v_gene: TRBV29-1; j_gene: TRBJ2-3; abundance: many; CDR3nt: TGCAGCGCCCGGGCTAGGAGCACAGATACGCAGTATTTT; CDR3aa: CSARARSTDTQYF
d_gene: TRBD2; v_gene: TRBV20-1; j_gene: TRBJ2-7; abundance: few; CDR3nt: TGCAGTGCCGGACTAGCGGGAGTCTCCCCCTACGAGCAGTACTTC; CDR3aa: CSAGLAGVSPYEQYF
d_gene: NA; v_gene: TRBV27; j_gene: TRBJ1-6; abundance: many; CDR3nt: TGTGCCAGCAGTTTAGGAGGCCTTTACTATAATTCACCCCTCCACTTT; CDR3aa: CASSLGGLYYNSPLHF
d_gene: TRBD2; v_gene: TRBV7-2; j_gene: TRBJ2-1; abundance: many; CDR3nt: TGTGCCAGCAGCTTGTGGACTAGCGGGAATGAGCAGTTCTTC; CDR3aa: CASSLWTSGNEQFF
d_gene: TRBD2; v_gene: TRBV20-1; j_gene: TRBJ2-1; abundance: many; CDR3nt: TGCAGTGCTAGACTAGCGGGGGCCAACAATGAGCAGTTCTTC; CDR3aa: CSARLAGANNEQFF
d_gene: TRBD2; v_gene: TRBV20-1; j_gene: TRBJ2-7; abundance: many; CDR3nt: TGCAGTGCCAGAGGGACTAGCGGATATTACGAGCAGTACTTC; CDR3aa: CSARGTSGYYEQYF
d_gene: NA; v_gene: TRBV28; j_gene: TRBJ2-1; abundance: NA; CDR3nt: TGTGCCAGCAGTCTTTTAAGCTCCTACGAGCAGTTCTTC; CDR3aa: CASSLLSSYEQFF
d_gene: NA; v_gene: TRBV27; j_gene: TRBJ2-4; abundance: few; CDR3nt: TGTGCCTGCTCCTCATCCTCCTTAGCCAAAAACATTCAGTACTTC; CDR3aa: CACSSSSLAKNIQYF
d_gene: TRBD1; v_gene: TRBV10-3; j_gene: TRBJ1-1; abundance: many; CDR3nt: TGTGCCATCAGCGTGGACAGGGCCAGTGTTGAAGCTTTCTTT; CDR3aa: CAISVDRASVEAFF
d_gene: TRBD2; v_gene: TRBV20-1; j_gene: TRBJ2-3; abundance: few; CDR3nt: TGCAGTGGGACGACTAGCGGGAACACAGATACGCAGTATTTT; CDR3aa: CSGTTSGNTDTQYF
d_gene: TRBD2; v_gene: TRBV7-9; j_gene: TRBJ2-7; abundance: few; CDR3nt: TGTGCCAGCAGCTTAGGGGGGCCGCTTAGCGGGGGCTCCTACGAGCAGTACTTC; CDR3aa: CASSLGGPLSGGSYEQYF
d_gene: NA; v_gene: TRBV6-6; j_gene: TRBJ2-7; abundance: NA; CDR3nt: TGTGCCAGCAGTTACTCGAGGACCATCTACGAGCAGTACTTC; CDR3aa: CASSYSRTIYEQYF
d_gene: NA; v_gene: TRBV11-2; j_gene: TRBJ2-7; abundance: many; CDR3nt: TGTGCCAGCAGCTTTGGTTTCTACGAGCAGTACTTC; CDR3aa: CASSFGFYEQYF
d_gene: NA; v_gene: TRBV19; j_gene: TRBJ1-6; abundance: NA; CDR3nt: TGTGCCAGTAGTATAGATCGACAGACCCCACCCCTCCACTTT; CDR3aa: CASSIDRQTPPLHF
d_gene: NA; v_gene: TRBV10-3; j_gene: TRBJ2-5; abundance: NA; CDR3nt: TGTGCCACCAGTGAGTCGAAGGGGCGGGAGACCCAGTACTTC; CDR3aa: CATSESKGRETQYF
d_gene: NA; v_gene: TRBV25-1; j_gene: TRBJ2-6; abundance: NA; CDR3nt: TGTGCCAGCAGTGGAGGGGTGGGACCCGAGCGGTCTCTGGGGGCCAACGTCCTGACTTTC; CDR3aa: CASSGGVGPERSLGANVLTF
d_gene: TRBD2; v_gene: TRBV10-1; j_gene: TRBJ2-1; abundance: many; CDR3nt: TGCGCCAGCATACTAGCGTCTTCCTACAATGAGCAGTTCTTC; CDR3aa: CASILASSYNEQFF
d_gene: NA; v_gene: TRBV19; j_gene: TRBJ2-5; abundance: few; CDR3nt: TGTGCCAGCGCTTCCGGGACTCCTCCCAGGGGAACCCAGTACTTC; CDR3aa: CASASGTPPRGTQYF
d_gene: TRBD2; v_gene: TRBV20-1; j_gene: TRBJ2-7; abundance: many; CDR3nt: TGCAGTGCTGCTAGCGGGGGGGCTTCCGAGCAGTACTTC; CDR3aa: CSAASGGASEQYF
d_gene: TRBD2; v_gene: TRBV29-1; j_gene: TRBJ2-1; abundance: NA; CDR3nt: TGCAGCGGGCGGGTAGCGGGGGCCCACAATGAGCAGTTCTTC; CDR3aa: CSGRVAGAHNEQFF
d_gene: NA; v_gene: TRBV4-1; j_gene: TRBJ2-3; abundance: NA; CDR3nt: TGCGCCAGCAGCCAAGGTCAGAACACAGATACGCCGTATTTT; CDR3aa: CASSQGQNTDTPYF
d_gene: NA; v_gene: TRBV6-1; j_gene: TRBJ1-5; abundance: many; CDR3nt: TGTGCCAGCAACCGGGAGTATAGCAATCAGCCCCAGCATTTT; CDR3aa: CASNREYSNQPQHF
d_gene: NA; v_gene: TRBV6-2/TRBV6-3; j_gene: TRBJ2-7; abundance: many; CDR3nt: TGTGCCAGCAGTTGGGCGGCCCCCTACGAGCAGTACTTC; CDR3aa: CASSWAAPYEQYF
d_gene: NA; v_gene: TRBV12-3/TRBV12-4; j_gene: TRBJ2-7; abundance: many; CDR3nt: TGTGCCACCGTACCAACCGAGCAGTACTTC; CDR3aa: CATVPTEQYF
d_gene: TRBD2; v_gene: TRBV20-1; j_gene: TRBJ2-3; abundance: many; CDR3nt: TGCAGTGCTAGTACTAGCGGCTCTAGCACAGATACGCAGTATTTT; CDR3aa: CSASTSGSSTDTQYF
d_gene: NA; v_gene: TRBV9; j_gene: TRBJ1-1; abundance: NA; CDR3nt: TGTGCCAGCAGACCCGCCTCCGAAGGGGCGCGGAGCACTGAAGCTTTCTTT; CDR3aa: CASRPASEGARSTEAFF
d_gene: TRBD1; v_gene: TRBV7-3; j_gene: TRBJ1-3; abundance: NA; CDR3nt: TGTGCCAGCAGCCAAGGACAGGCTGGGGCCGGAAACACCATATATTTT; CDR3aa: CASSQGQAGAGNTIYF
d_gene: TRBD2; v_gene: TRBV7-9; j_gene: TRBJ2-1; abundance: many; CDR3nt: TGTGCCAGCAGCCTACCTGGGGGGGGCAATGAGCAGTTCTTC; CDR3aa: CASSLPGGGNEQFF
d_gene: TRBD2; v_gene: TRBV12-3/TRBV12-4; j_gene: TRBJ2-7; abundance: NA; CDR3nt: TGTGCCAGCAGTCCCACTAGCGGCCGCGAGCAGTACTTC; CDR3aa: CASSPTSGREQYF
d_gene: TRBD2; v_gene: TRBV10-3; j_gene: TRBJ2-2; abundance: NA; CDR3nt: TGTGCCATCAGTGACAGAGCGCCGGGACTAGCGGATACCGGGGAGCTGTTTTTT; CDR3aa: CAISDRAPGLADTGELFF
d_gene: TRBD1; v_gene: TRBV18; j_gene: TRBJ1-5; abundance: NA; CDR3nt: TGTGCCAGCTCACCCTTGGGGACAGGGGATCAGCCCCAGCATTTT; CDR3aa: CASSPLGTGDQPQHF
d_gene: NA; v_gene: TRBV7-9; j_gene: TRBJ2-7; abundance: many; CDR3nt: TGTGCCAGCAGCTTACACGAGCAGTACTTC; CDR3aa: CASSLHEQYF
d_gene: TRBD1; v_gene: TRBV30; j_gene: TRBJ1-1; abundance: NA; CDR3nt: TGTGCCTGGGGTATGGGACAGACTGAAGCTTTCTTT; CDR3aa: CAWGMGQTEAFF
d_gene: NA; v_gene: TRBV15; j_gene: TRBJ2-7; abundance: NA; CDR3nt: TGTGCCACCAGCAGAGATAAAGGTGTTGGGTACGAGCAGTACTTC; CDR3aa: CATSRDKGVGYEQYF